This T cell receptor (beta chain) stems from a study of CD8+ T cells in alopecia areata. On the study more broadly: Female C3H/HeJ recipients aged roughly 7-10 weeks got skin from C3H/HeJ graft donors aged roughly 6-13 months that had spontaneous alopecia. General study results and limits: TCR sharing was clearer in mice than between patients, perhaps partly owing to patient HLA diversity. Normal skin's resident alphabeta T cells are also sequenced in scalp samples. Lesional tissue from the scalp (especially in alopecia totalis/universalis) showed higher clonality than normal scalp.

This clone has only a few counts. Its antigen remains unidentified. Gene names denote mouse genes. The sequencing template was cDNA reverse transcribed from extracted RNA. Sequenced by immunoSEQ multiplex PCR; TCRdb stores in-frame clones only, minus some. The table lists 90,000 to 130,000 clones, no singletons, with less than 20% in the top ten. This sequence originates from a C3H/HeJ mouse with alopecia areata. The MHC haplotype of the strain is H2-k. Material: lesional skin.

CDR3 DNA (partial): TGCACCTGCAGTGCCTCCCCTCATACAGGA. Translated: CTCSASPHTG. The whole CDR3 is CTCSASPHTGEVFF. The chain recombines TRBV1 with TRBJ1-1; D possibly corresponds to TRBD1 (5 bases). The CDR3 end falls 4 residues outside the read, so it is completed with the germline J gene. CDR3 length: 14 residues. Germline V gene sequence: CDR1 NSQYPW, CDR2 LRSPGD (reference sequence).